The TCR beta chain described here comes from a study of T cells in Graves' hyperthyroidism and ophthalmopathy. Not enrolled were patients with uncontrolled infection, other autoimmune disease, pregnancy or lactation. It was 10 ml of fresh peripheral blood that supplied the PBMCs. Trimming took off 5 bases at V and 0 bases at J, with 22 bases between the two ends. CDR1 SGHAT and CDR2 FQNNGV come from the germline V gene. This CDR3 spans 18 amino acids. TCR beta CDR3 regions were amplified from RNA transcripts. Initially, a first-round RT-PCR of the TCR CDR3 employed the HTBI primer set. Each CDR3 protein gets one entry after TCRdb re-called the multiplex PCR reads with MiXCR. The sample has about 590,000 distinct CDR3 sequences; around a sixth are singletons. This clonotype was seen a handful of times.

The chain links TRBV11-2 to TRBJ1-1; possible D gene TRBD1, 5 bases. The sequenced material came from blood. This sequence originates from a woman under 40 with Graves' hyperthyroidism. Here the CDR3 DNA reads TGTGCCAGCAGCAAACGGCAATTAAGAGGGGTAATGAACACTGAAGCTTTCTTT. Protein product: CASSKRQLRGVMNTEAFF.